This T cell receptor (beta chain) is from a study of blood T cell repertoires in COVID-19. On the study more broadly: From the United States, Italy and Spain came samples of acute and convalescent COVID-19. The cDNA or gDNA used as material had been derived from T cells, B-cell-depleted T cells, or PBMCs.

Original processing notes: Amplification from reference gene primers served as the basis for estimated nucleated cell counts. This table comes from immunoSEQ multiplex PCR, and its TCRdb copy is limited to in-frame clones, with some not included. From that table come the V and J calls and clone size; the DNA was used to work out D and trimming. The sample yields approximately 89,000 clones, roughly 80% seen once. This CDR3 contains 15 residues. Looked up from germline, CDR1 is ENHRY and CDR2 is SYGVKD. V lost 2 bases and J 8 bases, leaving 15 bases between the germline ends. The rearrangement joins TRBV10-3 to TRBJ2-2; D might be TRBD1 (6 bases). The sequence was collected from a woman in her sixties or seventies with active or convalescent COVID-19. Specimen: peripheral blood. This CDR3 reads CAISEPTGKVGELFF. CDR3 nucleotide sequence: TGTGCCATCAGTGAGCCTACAGGGAAGGTTGGGGAGCTGTTTTTT.